The present TCR beta chain was sequenced within a study of cytomegalovirus exposure and HLA in healthy donors. PCR used 60 Vbeta primers and 13 Jbeta primers. Authors' processing steps: About 11 million of some 80 million unique TCR beta chains were shared, per a later count. Clones were sequenced by immunoSEQ multiplex PCR, and TCRdb holds only the in-frame ones, with some missing. V and J calls plus clone size are reproduced from that table; the DNA served to infer D and trimming. The profile shows approximately 170,000 clones, 65% to 80% of them singletons. This clone was found a few times. Its antigen remains unidentified. Germline V gives CDR1 SGHRS, CDR2 YFSETQ. The CDR3 runs 13 residues. Trimming removed 1 base at V and 1 base at J, with 5 bases between. Study-level results: With later analysis, a missense DCLRE1C variant became linked to TCR beta V- and J-gene trimming. Donors were assumed by presence/absence analyses to have roughly uniform sequencing depth.

This chain links TRBV5-1 with TRBJ1-1; possible D gene TRBD1, 5 bases. Sequences were obtained from PBMCs. The TCR originated in a woman aged 40-49 years in good health and CMV-seropositive. CDR3 DNA: TGCGCCAGCAGCTTGCAGGGGAACACTGAAGCTTTCTTT. It yields the protein CASSLQGNTEAFF.